This T cell receptor (beta chain) is from a study of blood T cell repertoires in COVID-19. TCRdb's table, derived via immunoSEQ multiplex PCR, lists solely in-frame clones and lacks some. Of 40,000 or so clones listed, roughly nine tenths were seen once; the top ten hold about 22%. This clone appeared a single time. CDR3 length: 13 residues. Trimming shortened V by 0 bases and J by 5 bases, and 5 bases separated the two germline ends. The V gene's germline CDR1 is LGHDT and CDR2 YNNKEL (reference sequence). The source of this sequence is a man aged 45 to 65 with active COVID-19. The sequenced material came from peripheral blood. V usage is TRBV3-1 (or the pseudogene TRBV3-2) and J usage is TRBJ1-5, with a weak D call TRBD1 (5 bases). This chain's CDR3 is CASSQDRDQPQHF. In nucleotides, the CDR3 is TGTGCCAGCAGCCAAGACAGGGATCAGCCCCAGCATTTT.